These T cell receptor beta chains were read from a single sample in a study of cytomegalovirus exposure and HLA in healthy donors. Produced via immunoSEQ multiplex PCR; TCRdb's table is partial and in-frame only. Seen here are some 90,000 clones, around 86% observed once, and the top ten hold less than 4.5%. Sample: PBMCs. These receptors were taken from a woman aged 70 to 79 in good health and CMV-seropositive. The CDR3 runs from the conserved cysteine through the conserved F or W. Each record gives: J gene, V gene, CDR3 length, clone size, D gene, CDR3 DNA, CDR3 protein. The D gene is left open where the match is weak. Clone size appears in some rows only: once, few, many, or a class for an expanded clone.

J gene: TRBJ1-5; V gene: TRBV7-2; CDR3 length: 15; clone size: NA; D gene: NA; CDR3 DNA: TGTGCCAGCAGCTTAGCGAGGACAGGCAATCAGCCCCAGCATTTT; CDR3 protein: CASSLARTGNQPQHF
J gene: TRBJ2-2; V gene: TRBV9; CDR3 length: 18; clone size: NA; D gene: NA; CDR3 DNA: TGTGCCAGCAGCGTAGCCGGGGGGCCCTCCTCAAGCACCGGGGAGCTGTTTTTT; CDR3 protein: CASSVAGGPSSSTGELFF
J gene: TRBJ2-1; V gene: TRBV10-1; CDR3 length: 16; clone size: NA; D gene: TRBD2; CDR3 DNA: TGCGCCAGCAGTGACCAACTAGCGGGAGTGGGAAATGAGCAGTTCTTC; CDR3 protein: CASSDQLAGVGNEQFF
J gene: TRBJ1-2; V gene: TRBV6-5; CDR3 length: 15; clone size: NA; D gene: TRBD1; CDR3 DNA: TGTGCCAGCAGACGGACAGGGCGGACTAACTATGGCTACACCTTC; CDR3 protein: CASRRTGRTNYGYTF
J gene: TRBJ2-5; V gene: TRBV14; CDR3 length: 15; clone size: NA; D gene: TRBD1; CDR3 DNA: TGTGCCAGCAGCCCATTGGGACAGGGAGAAAAGACCCAGTACTTC; CDR3 protein: CASSPLGQGEKTQYF
J gene: TRBJ2-1; V gene: TRBV5-1; CDR3 length: 15; clone size: NA; D gene: TRBD2; CDR3 DNA: TGCGCCAGCAGCTTCACTAGCGGGAGATTAAATGAGCAGTTCTTC; CDR3 protein: CASSFTSGRLNEQFF
J gene: TRBJ1-1; V gene: TRBV10-3; CDR3 length: 13; clone size: NA; D gene: TRBD1; CDR3 DNA: TGTGCCATCAGTGAAACTTTGGGACAGGGGGCTTTCTTT; CDR3 protein: CAISETLGQGAFF
J gene: TRBJ1-1; V gene: TRBV25-1; CDR3 length: 15; clone size: once; D gene: NA; CDR3 DNA: TGTGCCAGCAGTGAGGGCAGGGGCTGGGGCACTGAAGCTTTCTTT; CDR3 protein: CASSEGRGWGTEAFF
J gene: TRBJ1-4; V gene: TRBV11-2; CDR3 length: 16; clone size: NA; D gene: TRBD1; CDR3 DNA: TGTGCCAGCAGCTTAGGACAGGGGGCAACTAATGAAAAACTGTTTTTT; CDR3 protein: CASSLGQGATNEKLFF
J gene: TRBJ2-7; V gene: TRBV11-2; CDR3 length: 15; clone size: NA; D gene: NA; CDR3 DNA: TGTGCCAGCAGCGATCGAAGGGGTAGCTCCTACGAGCAGTACTTC; CDR3 protein: CASSDRRGSSYEQYF
J gene: TRBJ2-7; V gene: TRBV29-1; CDR3 length: 11; clone size: NA; D gene: NA; CDR3 DNA: TGCAGCGTTGAATGGCAGGGGGGGCAGTACTTC; CDR3 protein: CSVEWQGGQYF
J gene: TRBJ1-6; V gene: TRBV2; CDR3 length: 16; clone size: NA; D gene: TRBD1; CDR3 DNA: TGTGCCAGCAGTGAAAGATTGGGGACAGGTTATTCACCCCTCCACTTT; CDR3 protein: CASSERLGTGYSPLHF
J gene: TRBJ2-1; V gene: TRBV18; CDR3 length: 15; clone size: NA; D gene: NA; CDR3 DNA: TGTGCCAGCTCACCCAGGGGACAAAATTACAATGAGCAGTTCTTC; CDR3 protein: CASSPRGQNYNEQFF
J gene: TRBJ1-6; V gene: TRBV30; CDR3 length: 13; clone size: NA; D gene: NA; CDR3 DNA: TGTGCCACCTCACTCACAGGGAATTCACCCCTCCACTTT; CDR3 protein: CATSLTGNSPLHF
J gene: TRBJ1-1; V gene: TRBV29-1; CDR3 length: 14; clone size: NA; D gene: NA; CDR3 DNA: TGCAGCGTTGAAAACAGGGAGGGGAACACTGAAGCTTTCTTT; CDR3 protein: CSVENREGNTEAFF
J gene: TRBJ2-3; V gene: TRBV10-1; CDR3 length: 15; clone size: NA; D gene: TRBD1; CDR3 DNA: TGCGCCAGCAGTGGAGGACAGGAGCGCACAGATACGCAGTATTTT; CDR3 protein: CASSGGQERTDTQYF
J gene: TRBJ1-2; V gene: TRBV5-8; CDR3 length: 14; clone size: NA; D gene: TRBD1; CDR3 DNA: TGTGCCAGCAGCCCGGACAGGGCTAGTTATGGCTACACCTTC; CDR3 protein: CASSPDRASYGYTF
J gene: TRBJ2-7; V gene: TRBV28; CDR3 length: 14; clone size: NA; D gene: NA; CDR3 DNA: TGTGCCAGCAGTTTATTTCCGGGAGTGTACGAGCAGTACTTC; CDR3 protein: CASSLFPGVYEQYF
J gene: TRBJ2-3; V gene: TRBV13; CDR3 length: 19; clone size: medium-sized; D gene: TRBD2; CDR3 DNA: TGTGCCAGCAGCTTAGGTGGCCTAGCGGGAGACCTCCCTCCAGATACGCAGTATTTT; CDR3 protein: CASSLGGLAGDLPPDTQYF
J gene: TRBJ2-1; V gene: TRBV6-6; CDR3 length: 15; clone size: NA; D gene: TRBD2; CDR3 DNA: TGTGCCAGCAGTTACATAGCGGGAGAGGCTTGGGGGCAGTTCTTC; CDR3 protein: CASSYIAGEAWGQFF
J gene: TRBJ2-3; V gene: TRBV5-1; CDR3 length: 15; clone size: once; D gene: TRBD1; CDR3 DNA: TGCGCCAGCAGCTTGGGACAGGGGGCGAAAGATACGCAGTATTTT; CDR3 protein: CASSLGQGAKDTQYF
J gene: TRBJ1-1; V gene: TRBV27; CDR3 length: 19; clone size: NA; D gene: TRBD1; CDR3 DNA: TGTGCCAGCAGTAACCGGGACAGGGCGAACGTGTTAATGAACACTGAAGCTTTCTTT; CDR3 protein: CASSNRDRANVLMNTEAFF
J gene: TRBJ2-7; V gene: TRBV6-1; CDR3 length: 21; clone size: NA; D gene: TRBD2; CDR3 DNA: TGTGCCAGCAGTGAATCCGCACTTGGCCCCCGAGTGGCGGGAGGGCCTTACGAGCAGTACTTC; CDR3 protein: CASSESALGPRVAGGPYEQYF
J gene: TRBJ2-2; V gene: TRBV21-1; CDR3 length: 17; clone size: once; D gene: NA; CDR3 DNA: TGTGCCAGCAGCAACGACGACAGACCGTCGAACACCGGGGAGCTGTTTTTT; CDR3 protein: CASSNDDRPSNTGELFF
J gene: TRBJ2-1; V gene: TRBV7-3; CDR3 length: 15; clone size: NA; D gene: TRBD2; CDR3 DNA: TGTGCCAGCAGCTTAAACAGCGGGACTTACAATGAGCAGTTCTTC; CDR3 protein: CASSLNSGTYNEQFF
J gene: TRBJ1-2; V gene: TRBV28; CDR3 length: 13; clone size: NA; D gene: TRBD1; CDR3 DNA: TGTGCCAGCAGTTCGGGACAGGGATATGGCTACACCTTC; CDR3 protein: CASSSGQGYGYTF
J gene: TRBJ2-1; V gene: TRBV4-2; CDR3 length: 14; clone size: NA; D gene: NA; CDR3 DNA: TGTGCCAGCAGCCAAGAGGTTTCTAGCACAGTGCAGTTCTTC; CDR3 protein: CASSQEVSSTVQFF
J gene: TRBJ1-1; V gene: TRBV30; CDR3 length: 14; clone size: NA; D gene: NA; CDR3 DNA: TGTGCCTGGAAACTCGGGGGGAGCGACACTGAAGCTTTCTTT; CDR3 protein: CAWKLGGSDTEAFF
J gene: TRBJ2-7; V gene: TRBV7-9; CDR3 length: 14; clone size: NA; D gene: TRBD2; CDR3 DNA: TGTGCCAGCAGCCATAGCGGGAGTAGGTACGAGCAGTACTTC; CDR3 protein: CASSHSGSRYEQYF
J gene: TRBJ1-2; V gene: TRBV6-4; CDR3 length: 13; clone size: few; D gene: NA; CDR3 DNA: TGTGCCAGCAGCCACGAGGGAAACTATGGCTACACCTTC; CDR3 protein: CASSHEGNYGYTF
J gene: TRBJ1-5; V gene: TRBV28; CDR3 length: 16; clone size: NA; D gene: TRBD1; CDR3 DNA: TGTGCCAGCAGTTTTGTGGGACAGGGGGCAGGTCAGCCCCAGCATTTT; CDR3 protein: CASSFVGQGAGQPQHF
J gene: TRBJ2-6; V gene: TRBV18; CDR3 length: 18; clone size: NA; D gene: NA; CDR3 DNA: TGTGCCAGCTCACCATTCACCACAGGCGTCTCTGGGGCCAACGTCCTGACTTTC; CDR3 protein: CASSPFTTGVSGANVLTF
J gene: TRBJ1-3; V gene: TRBV5-5; CDR3 length: 17; clone size: NA; D gene: TRBD1; CDR3 DNA: TGTGCCAGCAGCTTCCTACAGGGGGCGAATCCCGGAAACACCATATATTTT; CDR3 protein: CASSFLQGANPGNTIYF
J gene: TRBJ2-2; V gene: TRBV29-1; CDR3 length: 15; clone size: NA; D gene: TRBD1; CDR3 DNA: TGCAGCGCCGCCGGACAGGGGGCGAACACCGGGGAGCTGTTTTTT; CDR3 protein: CSAAGQGANTGELFF
J gene: TRBJ2-5; V gene: TRBV28; CDR3 length: 14; clone size: NA; D gene: TRBD1; CDR3 DNA: TGTGCCAGCAGTACCCTACAGGGGGCAAAGACCCAGTACTTC; CDR3 protein: CASSTLQGAKTQYF
J gene: TRBJ1-2; V gene: TRBV15; CDR3 length: 16; clone size: NA; D gene: TRBD1; CDR3 DNA: TGTGCCACCAGCAGGGGGTTGGGACAGGCTAACTATGGCTACACCTTC; CDR3 protein: CATSRGLGQANYGYTF
J gene: TRBJ2-6; V gene: TRBV19; CDR3 length: 15; clone size: few; D gene: TRBD2; CDR3 DNA: TGTGCCAGTAGTTCGGGGGGCTCTGGGGCCAACGTCCTGACTTTC; CDR3 protein: CASSSGGSGANVLTF
J gene: TRBJ2-5; V gene: TRBV30; CDR3 length: 12; clone size: NA; D gene: TRBD1; CDR3 DNA: TGTGCCTGCCGAGGGACAGGGCGTGAGCAGTACTTC; CDR3 protein: CACRGTGREQYF
J gene: TRBJ1-6; V gene: TRBV7-9; CDR3 length: 16; clone size: NA; D gene: TRBD1; CDR3 DNA: TGTGCCAGCAGCCCCTTGGACAGGGGTAATAATTCACCCCTCCACTTT; CDR3 protein: CASSPLDRGNNSPLHF
J gene: TRBJ2-1; V gene: TRBV15; CDR3 length: 17; clone size: NA; D gene: TRBD2; CDR3 DNA: TGTGCCACCAGCAGCGGGAGGACCTCGAGCTCCTACAATGAGCAGTTCTTC; CDR3 protein: CATSSGRTSSSYNEQFF
J gene: TRBJ2-3; V gene: TRBV6-4; CDR3 length: 16; clone size: NA; D gene: TRBD2; CDR3 DNA: TGTGCCAGCAGTGACTCCGGGACTAGTGGCTCAGATACGCAGTATTTT; CDR3 protein: CASSDSGTSGSDTQYF
J gene: TRBJ2-2; V gene: TRBV29-1; CDR3 length: 13; clone size: NA; D gene: NA; CDR3 DNA: TGCAGCGTTATCAGGGGTAAAGCCGGGGAGCTGTTTTTT; CDR3 protein: CSVIRGKAGELFF
J gene: TRBJ1-5; V gene: TRBV30; CDR3 length: 15; clone size: NA; D gene: NA; CDR3 DNA: TGTGCCTGGAGTGTACTCGACAGCCCCAATCAGCCCCAGCATTTT; CDR3 protein: CAWSVLDSPNQPQHF
J gene: TRBJ2-7; V gene: TRBV4-3; CDR3 length: 15; clone size: NA; D gene: TRBD1; CDR3 DNA: TGCGCCAGCAGCCGGCCTACAGGGGGTAAATACGAGCAGTACTTC; CDR3 protein: CASSRPTGGKYEQYF
J gene: TRBJ2-1; V gene: TRBV6-5; CDR3 length: 12; clone size: few; D gene: NA; CDR3 DNA: TGTGCCAGCAGTTACGCGGACAATGAGCAGTTCTTC; CDR3 protein: CASSYADNEQFF
J gene: TRBJ2-7; V gene: TRBV4-1; CDR3 length: 18; clone size: NA; D gene: NA; CDR3 DNA: TGCGCCAGCAGCCAAGCCCTCCTGCGGGGGCTAGACTCCTACGAGCAGTACTTC; CDR3 protein: CASSQALLRGLDSYEQYF
J gene: TRBJ1-1; V gene: TRBV6-5; CDR3 length: 15; clone size: few; D gene: NA; CDR3 DNA: TGTGCCAGCAGTTACGTCAGCGGTGGAAACTCTGAAGCTTTCTTT; CDR3 protein: CASSYVSGGNSEAFF
J gene: TRBJ1-5; V gene: TRBV27; CDR3 length: 15; clone size: NA; D gene: NA; CDR3 DNA: TGTGCCAGCAGTCAACCGAGGGAGGTGGCTCAGCCCCAGCATTTT; CDR3 protein: CASSQPREVAQPQHF
J gene: TRBJ2-2; V gene: TRBV7-8; CDR3 length: 13; clone size: NA; D gene: TRBD2; CDR3 DNA: TGTGCCAGCAGCCCGGGGGGTCCCGGGGAGCTGTTTTTT; CDR3 protein: CASSPGGPGELFF
J gene: TRBJ2-2; V gene: TRBV15; CDR3 length: 16; clone size: NA; D gene: NA; CDR3 DNA: TGTGCCACCAGCAGAGCAAGCCTAGAGGGCACCGGGGAGCTGTTTTTT; CDR3 protein: CATSRASLEGTGELFF
J gene: TRBJ2-3; V gene: TRBV15; CDR3 length: 17; clone size: NA; D gene: NA; CDR3 DNA: TGTGCCACCAGCAGAGGCCGACAGGGAGGCGGCACAGATACGCAGTATTTT; CDR3 protein: CATSRGRQGGGTDTQYF
J gene: TRBJ2-5; V gene: TRBV2; CDR3 length: 12; clone size: NA; D gene: NA; CDR3 DNA: TGTGCCAGCACGCGACAGTCCGAGACCCAGTACTTC; CDR3 protein: CASTRQSETQYF